Listed here are 29 T cell receptor beta chains from one sample, sequenced in a study of blood T cell repertoires in COVID-19. Assay used: immunoSEQ multiplex PCR; TCRdb lists only in-frame clones, some missing. The sample lists 170,000 or so clones, around nine tenths occurring once. Input material: PBMCs or T cells enriched from blood (not recorded which). These receptors all come from a woman aged 45 to 65 who had recovered from COVID-19.

The CDR3, as DNA: TGTGCCAGCAGCTCAGCCTCCCTGACAGGTGGCTATGGCTACACCTTC. Protein sequence: CASSSASLTGGYGYTF. The chain is built from TRBV7-8 and TRBJ1-2; D is perhaps TRBD1 (6 bases). CDR1 and CDR2 from the germline V gene are SGHVS and FQNEAQ. V was clipped by 4 bases and J by 4 bases, with 19 bases between them. The CDR3 covers 16 residues.

The chain couples TRBV7-9 to TRBJ1-2; 7 bases are a match to TRBD1. Germline V gives CDR1 SEHNR, CDR2 FQNEAQ (reference sequence). V was pared by 5 bases and J by 5 bases, with 5 bases of the junction left unmatched. This CDR3 is 13 amino acids long. The CDR3 region is CASSQGGSYGYTF. CDR3 nucleotide sequence: TGTGCCAGCAGCCAGGGGGGCAGTTATGGCTACACCTTC.

The V gene is TRBV18, the J gene TRBJ1-5; 9 nucleotides line up with TRBD1. Trimming removed 5 bases from V and 4 bases from J; junction bases left unmatched: 6. CDR3 length: 15 amino acids. Germline CDR1 reads KGHSH; CDR2 reads LQKENI. The CDR3 reads CASSLTGGKNQPQHF. The CDR3 DNA is TGTGCCAGCTCATTGACAGGGGGAAAAAATCAGCCCCAGCATTTT.

V gene TRBV30 combines with J gene TRBJ2-7; 11 bases are a match to TRBD1. J was trimmed by 2 bases and V by 5 bases; bases with no gene match: 5. CDR1 is GTSNPN and CDR2 is SVGIG in the germline V gene (reference sequence). This CDR3 contains 14 residues. The CDR3 region is CAWSGQGGAYEQYF. CDR3 nucleotide sequence: TGTGCCTGGTCGGGACAGGGGGGCGCCTACGAGCAGTACTTC.

The chain links TRBV5-5 to TRBJ1-5; D is uncertain. V lost 2 bases and J 6 bases, leaving 12 bases between the germline ends. CDR1 and CDR2 (germline): SGHKS, YYEKEE (reference sequence). The CDR3 runs to 14 residues. The CDR3 DNA sequence: TGTGCCAGCAGCTTAACAGCTGGCAGTCAGCCCCAGCATTTT. It codes for CASSLTAGSQPQHF. The complete variable domain, with remaining parts taken from reference TRBV5-5 and TRBJ1-5, reads DAGVTQSPTHLIKTRGQQVTLRCSPISGHKSVSWYQQVLGQGPQFIFQYYEKEERGRGNFPDRFSARQFPNYSSELNVNALLLGDSALYLCASSLTAGSQPQHFGDGTRLSIL.

The rearrangement joins TRBV6-5 to TRBJ2-3; TRBD2 is a possible D gene (6 bases). The CDR3 has 15 residues. Trimming stripped 8 bases from V and 3 bases from J, with 18 bases between. Germline CDR1 MNHEY, CDR2 SVGAGI. DNA for the CDR3: TGTGCCAGCGGCAGCGGCGGGGCAGTAACAGATACGCAGTATTTT. Translated, it gives CASGSGGAVTDTQYF.

CDR3 protein: CAISGFELQETQYF. Written as DNA, the CDR3 is TGTGCCATCAGTGGTTTTGAGCTGCAAGAGACCCAGTACTTC. This chain connects TRBV10-3 to TRBJ2-5, with D uncertain. Germline CDR1 reads ENHRY; CDR2 reads SYGVKD. V dropped 4 bases and J dropped 2 bases, with 11 bases sitting between them. CDR3 size: 14 residues.

This clone was seen a handful of times. J is TRBJ1-5 and V is TRBV3-1 (or the pseudogene TRBV3-2), with D perhaps matching TRBD1 (5 bases). The V gene's germline CDR1 is LGHDT and CDR2 YNNKEL (reference sequence). The CDR3 has 12 residues. V shed 1 base and J shed 11 bases, with 9 bases lying between them. Here the CDR3 reads CASSQGGLTQHF. CDR3 bases: TGTGCCAGCAGCCAAGGGGGCTTAACCCAGCATTTT.

This clone was picked up one time. This chain connects TRBV19 to TRBJ1-2; 8 bases line up with TRBD1. CDR3 length: 16 residues. The germline gives CDR1 LNHDA, CDR2 SQIVND (reference sequence). V was clipped by 7 bases and J by 4 bases; unmatched bases: 14. This CDR3 is CASTPSTGEEFYGYTF. The CDR3 coding sequence is TGTGCCAGTACTCCTTCGACAGGGGAAGAATTCTATGGCTACACCTTC.

CDR3 loop: CASSELAGGSYEQYF. The CDR3 DNA reads as TGTGCCAGCAGTGAACTAGCGGGGGGTTCCTACGAGCAGTACTTC. The gene calls are TRBV6-4 and TRBJ2-7, with 12 bases fitting TRBD2. Germline loops: CDR1 MRHNA, CDR2 SNTAGT. The CDR3 runs to 15 residues. Germline trimming cut 3 bases from V and 1 base from J; bases unmatched to any gene: 1.

The V gene is TRBV12-3 or TRBV12-4, the J gene TRBJ1-2, with D unresolved. The CDR3 runs to 13 residues. V shed 2 bases and J shed 5 bases, with 9 bases lying between them. The CDR3 spells CASSLSGGYGYTF. The CDR3 nucleotides are TGTGCCAGCAGTTTATCGGGAGGGTATGGCTACACCTTC.

This chain uses TRBV27 with TRBJ1-2; D gene unclear. CDR3 size: 10 residues. Per the germline V gene, CDR1 is MNHEY and CDR2 is SMNVEV (reference sequence). V was trimmed by 9 bases and J by 7 bases, leaving 9 bases between them. The CDR3 protein is CARQPSGYTF. CDR3 DNA sequence: TGTGCCAGACAACCCAGTGGCTACACCTTC.

This clone has a single count. This rearrangement joins TRBV7-2 to TRBJ1-5; tentatively, D is TRBD1 (6 bases). The CDR3 contains 14 residues. Deletions cut 2 bases from V and 2 bases from J, with 7 bases between. CDR1 and CDR2 (germline): SGHTA, FQGNSA. In nucleotides, the CDR3 is TGTGCCAGCAGCTTATCAGGGGGCAATCAGCCCCAGCATTTT. Protein sequence: CASSLSGGNQPQHF.

The gene calls are TRBV6-5 and TRBJ1-1; the D gene is possibly TRBD1 (6 bases). Germline CDR1 is MNHEY and CDR2 is SVGAGI. V was shortened by 5 bases and J by 7 bases, with 8 bases between the two germline ends. CDR3 size: 11 residues. CDR3 in DNA: TGTGCCAGCAGTCACAGGGATGAAGCTTTCTTT. It translates to CASSHRDEAFF.

This clone was seen a single time. This CDR3 is CASSFLHRGSSGELFF. For the CDR3, the DNA is TGTGCCAGCAGCTTCCTTCACAGGGGATCGAGCGGGGAGCTGTTTTTT. V is TRBV5-5 and J is TRBJ2-2; 7 bases map to TRBD1. V lost 2 bases to trimming and J lost 7 bases; unmatched junction nucleotides: 11. The CDR3 has 16 residues. From germline, CDR1 is SGHKS and CDR2 YYEKEE (reference sequence).

This clone came up a few times. As DNA, the CDR3 is TGTGCCAGCACCCGGACTCTTTGGACTGAAGCTTTCTTT. The encoded protein is CASTRTLWTEAFF. This chain links TRBV12-3 or TRBV12-4 with TRBJ1-1; D uncertain. CDR3 length equals 13 residues. The V end was cut by 7 bases, the J end by 5 bases, with 14 bases between.

The rearrangement uses TRBV5-1 and TRBJ1-1; D is undetermined. The CDR3 contains 14 residues. CDR1 is SGHRS, CDR2 YFSETQ, per germline. The V end lost 0 bases, the J end lost 3 bases, and 9 bases lay between the germline ends. DNA of the CDR3: TGCGCCAGCAGCTTGGGTCAGGTTGACACTGAAGCTTTCTTT. Protein: CASSLGQVDTEAFF.

This clone was seen once. The chain combines TRBV3-1 (or the pseudogene TRBV3-2) with TRBJ2-5; D unresolved. The germline gives CDR1 LGHDT, CDR2 YNNKEL (reference sequence). This CDR3 contains 16 residues. Trimming took 5 bases from V and 5 from J, leaving 21 bases between them. As DNA, the CDR3 is TGTGCCAGCAGCTTTCGCAAAGAGAGTATACGGGAGACCCAGTACTTC. Translation: CASSFRKESIRETQYF.

This chain joins TRBV5-1 and TRBJ2-1; D is unclear. In germline, CDR1 is SGHRS, CDR2 YFSETQ. Trimming stripped 4 bases from V and 4 bases from J, with 24 bases between. The CDR3 length is 18 residues. The CDR3 sequence is CASSLWLFGGGDYNEQFF. In DNA, the CDR3 is TGCGCCAGCAGCCTCTGGTTGTTCGGTGGCGGCGATTACAATGAGCAGTTCTTC.

This chain links TRBV24-1 with TRBJ2-3, with 8 bases aligning to TRBD2. The CDR3 has 15 residues. Per the germline V gene, CDR1 is KGHDR and CDR2 is SFDVKD. J was trimmed by 3 bases and V by 3 bases; bases with no gene match: 4. CDR3 loop: CATSDPSGGTDTQYF. In DNA form, the CDR3 reads TGTGCCACCAGTGATCCCAGCGGGGGAACAGATACGCAGTATTTT.

J is TRBJ2-7 and V is TRBV11-2; maybe TRBD2 (7 bases). V dropped 1 base and J dropped 3 bases, with 13 bases sitting between them. CDR3 length equals 15 residues. The germline gives CDR1 SGHAT, CDR2 FQNNGV. CDR3 sequence: CASSLARGGNYEQYF. CDR3 sequence (DNA): TGTGCCAGCAGCTTAGCCAGGGGAGGGAACTACGAGCAGTACTTC.

This clone showed up just a few times. The chain uses TRBV18 and TRBJ1-1; possible D gene TRBD1, 5 bases. The CDR3 is made up of 20 amino acids. Trimming took 2 bases from V and 6 from J, leaving 31 bases between them. The germline V gene encodes CDR1 KGHSH and CDR2 LQKENI. As DNA, the CDR3 is TGTGCCAGCTCACCAGTGTTCCAGGGAAGTAGCTTAGGCACTGCCCCTGAAGCTTTCTTT. As protein: CASSPVFQGSSLGTAPEAFF.

The V and J genes are TRBV18 and TRBJ2-7; D might be TRBD1 (6 bases). The V end lost 6 bases, the J end lost 3 bases, and 12 bases lay between the germline ends. Germline V lookup: CDR1 KGHSH, CDR2 LQKENI. The CDR3 loop spans 13 amino acids. CDR3 coding DNA: TGTGCCAGCTCCGGGACGGACAGCTACGAGCAGTACTTC. This sequence encodes CASSGTDSYEQYF.

The table lists this clone with a count of one. The chain couples TRBV11-3 to TRBJ1-1; TRBD1 matches 8 bases. The CDR3 contains 19 residues. Germline V gene sequence: CDR1 SGHNT, CDR2 YENEEA. V lost 1 base and J lost 1; bases outside the gene matches: 14. The CDR3: CASSLAVFPGQDPNTEAFF. For the CDR3, the DNA is TGTGCCAGCAGCTTAGCTGTCTTCCCGGGACAGGACCCGAACACTGAAGCTTTCTTT.

The J gene is TRBJ2-1, the V gene TRBV7-8, with TRBD1 matching over 9 bases. CDR3 length equals 15 residues. V lost 0 bases, J lost 8 bases, and 5 bases stayed unmatched. The V gene's germline CDR1 is SGHVS and CDR2 FQNEAQ. CDR3 region: CASSLAGQGVHEQFF. The CDR3 DNA sequence: TGTGCCAGCAGCTTAGCGGGACAGGGTGTTCATGAGCAGTTCTTC.

Turning to this clone: Additional DNA sequences in this sample encode the identical CDR3. The rearrangement links TRBV4-3 to TRBJ1-3; D gene unclear. The CDR3 consists of 15 residues. Per the germline V gene, CDR1 is LGHNA and CDR2 is YSLEER. V was clipped by 0 bases and J by 2 bases, with 8 bases between them. The DNA of the CDR3 is TGCGCCAGCAGCCAAGACCCCGGTCCTGGAAACACCATATATTTT. It codes for CASSQDPGPGNTIYF.

The V call is TRBV6-2 or TRBV6-3, the J call TRBJ1-2; D remains ambiguous. This CDR3 comprises 12 residues. V shed 5 bases and J shed 4 bases, with 8 bases lying between them. Looked up from germline, CDR1 is MNHEY and CDR2 is SVGEGT. DNA for the CDR3: TGTGCCAGCAGTCCCACAGTCTATGGCTACACCTTC. Amino acids: CASSPTVYGYTF.

The V call is TRBV18, the J call TRBJ2-1; D is undetermined. The CDR3 loop spans 14 amino acids. V shed 2 bases and J shed 5 bases, with 10 bases lying between them. Germline CDR1 KGHSH, CDR2 LQKENI. The DNA of the CDR3 is TGTGCCAGCTCACCAGTACCTACGGACAATGAGCAGTTCTTC. Protein: CASSPVPTDNEQFF.

The chain joins TRBV3-1 (or the pseudogene TRBV3-2) to TRBJ2-3, with 15 bases aligning to TRBD2. The J segment lost 0 bases and the V segment lost 5 bases, leaving 9 bases of the junction unmatched. This CDR3 region has 19 residues. CDR1 LGHDT and CDR2 YNNKEL come from the germline V gene (reference sequence). CDR3: CASSGTSGGPFSSTDTQYF. CDR3 DNA: TGTGCCAGCAGCGGGACTAGCGGGGGGCCTTTCTCTAGCACAGATACGCAGTATTTT.